Here is one TCR delta chain with its context. The CDR3 is 16 amino acids. V shed 9 bases and J shed 5 bases, with 27 bases lying between them. CDR1 is GEAIGNYY, CDR2 EKD, per germline. The data belong to a study of gamma-delta T cells after stem cell transplantation. TCRdb processed the RT-PCR reads again with the CATT caller. The sample lists about 10,000 delta-chain clones, around two fifths occurring once. Sequenced material: gamma-delta T cells. The V call is TRDV2, the J call TRDJ1, with D perhaps TRDD3 (5 bases). The receptor comes from a human donor. It is not recorded whose cells these are; they may come from a transplant donor. The CDR3 DNA sequence: TGTGCCAGTACGTCTTCTGGGAGAAACTCCGAGGATAAACTCATCTTT. Protein: CASTSSGRNSEDKLIF.